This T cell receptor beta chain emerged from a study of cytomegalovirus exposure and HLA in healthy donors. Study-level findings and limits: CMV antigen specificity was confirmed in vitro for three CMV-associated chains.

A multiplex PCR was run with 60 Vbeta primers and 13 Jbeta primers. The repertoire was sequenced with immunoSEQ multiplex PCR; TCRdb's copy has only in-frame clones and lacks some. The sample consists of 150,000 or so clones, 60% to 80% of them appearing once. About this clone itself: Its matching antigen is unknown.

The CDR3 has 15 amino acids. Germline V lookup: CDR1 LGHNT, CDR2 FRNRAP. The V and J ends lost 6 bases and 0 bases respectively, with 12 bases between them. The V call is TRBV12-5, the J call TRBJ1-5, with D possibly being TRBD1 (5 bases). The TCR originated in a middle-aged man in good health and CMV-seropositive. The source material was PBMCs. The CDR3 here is CASGPQGSSNQPQHF. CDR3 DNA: TGTGCTAGTGGCCCGCAGGGTAGTAGCAATCAGCCCCAGCATTTT.